A selection of T cell receptor beta chains follows, all from one sample in a study of T cell responses to AZD1222 COVID-19 vaccine. Some clones are missing from TCRdb's copy, which holds only in-frame ones; the method was immunoSEQ multiplex PCR. The profile covers 90,000 to 120,000 clones, with 87% appearing a single time and 4.8% taken by the ten largest. The material was peripheral blood, obtained 28 days after the second AZD1222 dose. All receptors come from an adult who received the AZD1222 COVID-19 vaccine. Each CDR3 is given with its conserved first and last residue. A D gene is named only where the DNA matches it firmly. Clone size is shown for a subset of rows, as once, few, many or a class of expanded clone.

d_call j_call clone_size v_call cdr3_nt cdr3_aa
NA TRBJ2-7 NA TRBV21-1 TGTGCCAGCAGCAACACAAGGATCTCCTACGAGCAGTACTTC CASSNTRISYEQYF
NA TRBJ1-1 NA TRBV18 TGTGCCAGCTCACTACAGGGACTGAACACTGAAGCTTTCTTT CASSLQGLNTEAFF
NA TRBJ1-5 NA TRBV7-8 TGTGCCAGCAGCTTAGTATGGGGGGGTGAGGGCAATCAGCCCCAGCATTTT CASSLVWGGEGNQPQHF
NA TRBJ1-2 NA TRBV6-2/TRBV6-3 TGTGCCAGCAGCCCAACCCCTTACAGGGTGGAGAGCTATGGCTACACCTTC CASSPTPYRVESYGYTF
NA TRBJ2-7 NA TRBV6-5 TGTGCCAGCAGTTACGGACAAACCTACGAGCAGTACTTC CASSYGQTYEQYF
NA TRBJ1-1 NA TRBV12-3/TRBV12-4 TGTGCCAGCAGCCCCCGATGGACTGAAGCTTTCTTT CASSPRWTEAFF
NA TRBJ2-1 NA TRBV7-9 TGTGCCAGCAGCTTAGACCTGGGGAATGAGCAGTTCTTC CASSLDLGNEQFF
NA TRBJ1-5 NA TRBV5-1 TGCGCCAGCAGCCCTGGGGGGCCGGGGGATCAGCCCCAGCATTTT CASSPGGPGDQPQHF
NA TRBJ1-1 NA TRBV6-5 TGTGCCAGCAGCCCCTGGGGGAACACTGAAGCTTTCTTT CASSPWGNTEAFF
NA TRBJ1-5 NA TRBV6-6 TGTGCCAGCAGTCACGGACTGGGCCTACCCATCAATAGCAATCAGCCCCAGCATTTT CASSHGLGLPINSNQPQHF
NA TRBJ1-6 NA TRBV7-9 TGTGCCAGCAGAACTAACCCCCCCGGCAGTTCACCCCTCCACTTT CASRTNPPGSSPLHF
TRBD1 TRBJ1-1 NA TRBV10-3 TGTGCCATCAGGACCGGGACAGGGGCGACTGAAGCTTTCTTT CAIRTGTGATEAFF
TRBD1 TRBJ1-6 NA TRBV6-5 TGTGCCAGCAGCAGGGGGATGAGGAATTCACCCCTCCACTTT CASSRGMRNSPLHF
NA TRBJ1-2 NA TRBV6-2/TRBV6-3 TGTGCCAGCAGTTATAGCTCCTATGGCTACACCTTC CASSYSSYGYTF
TRBD1 TRBJ2-7 NA TRBV4-2 TGTGCCAGCAGCCAAACCGGGACAGGGGGCTACGAGCAGTACTTC CASSQTGTGGYEQYF
TRBD1 TRBJ1-5 NA TRBV5-1 TGCGCCAGCAGCACCGGGACAGGGGGCCAGCCCCAGCATTTT CASSTGTGGQPQHF
NA TRBJ1-2 NA TRBV10-2 TGCGCCAGCAGTGACCAGGGTAGTGGGGGTGGCTACACCTTC CASSDQGSGGGYTF
NA TRBJ1-5 NA TRBV7-9 TGTGCCAGCAGCTTAGATGGGGGGGTTCATCAGCCCCAGCATTTT CASSLDGGVHQPQHF
NA TRBJ2-2 NA TRBV24-1 TGTGCCACCAGTAGGCCCGGGGCGAACACCGGGGAGCTGTTTTTT CATSRPGANTGELFF
TRBD2 TRBJ2-7 NA TRBV2 TGTGCCAGCAGCGGTGGACTAGTCTACGAGCAGTACTTC CASSGGLVYEQYF
TRBD2 TRBJ2-2 NA TRBV7-9 TGTGCCAGCAGCGAGACTAGCGGGGACACCGGGGAGCTGTTTTTT CASSETSGDTGELFF
NA TRBJ2-7 NA TRBV15 TGTGCCACCAGCAGAGATCTCCAAGACTACGAGCAGTACTTC CATSRDLQDYEQYF
TRBD1 TRBJ1-1 NA TRBV19 TGTGCCAGTAGTAACACAGGGGGCGGAACTGAAGCTTTCTTT CASSNTGGGTEAFF
NA TRBJ1-2 NA TRBV30 TGTGCCTGGAGCCTCAACCGGGGCGGAGGTTACACCTTC CAWSLNRGGGYTF
NA TRBJ1-6 NA TRBV7-9 TGTGCCAGCAGTCCTGGGAGAGATAATTCACCCCTCCACTTT CASSPGRDNSPLHF
NA TRBJ2-7 NA TRBV25-1 TGTGCCAGCAGTGAATACCCCAACTCCTACGAGCAGTACTTC CASSEYPNSYEQYF
NA TRBJ1-2 NA TRBV6-5 TGTGCCAGCAGTTACTCGAAACAGAACTATGGCTACACCTTC CASSYSKQNYGYTF
NA TRBJ2-1 NA TRBV24-1 TGTGCCACCAGTGATAGGGGCATCTATACAGATGAGCAGTTCTTC CATSDRGIYTDEQFF
TRBD1 TRBJ1-2 NA TRBV10-3 TGTGCCATCAGTGGGCCGAGACAGGGGCTAGACTATGGCTACACCTTC CAISGPRQGLDYGYTF
NA TRBJ1-2 NA TRBV5-1 TGCGCCAGCAGCTTGGGGGTCGAATATGGCTACACCTTC CASSLGVEYGYTF
NA TRBJ1-2 NA TRBV6-5 TGTGCCAGCAGTTACTCGGGGACATCAAGCGGGGGCTACACCTTC CASSYSGTSSGGYTF
TRBD1 TRBJ2-7 NA TRBV19 TGTGCCAGTAGGCCCGGACAGGGAGCGCGACAGTACTTC CASRPGQGARQYF
NA TRBJ2-5 NA TRBV7-3 TGTGCCAGCAGACAAGGACCGGGGATGGGGACCCAGTACTTC CASRQGPGMGTQYF
NA TRBJ2-5 NA TRBV5-1 TGCGCCAGCAGCTTGGCCGGGACACACCAAGAGACCCAGTACTTC CASSLAGTHQETQYF
NA TRBJ2-5 NA TRBV6-2/TRBV6-3 TGTGCCAGCAGTTACGGGTGGGCGGAAGAGACCCAGTACTTC CASSYGWAEETQYF
NA TRBJ1-1 NA TRBV29-1 TGCAGCGTTGAATCGAGGCAGTCGAACACTGAAGCTTTCTTT CSVESRQSNTEAFF
TRBD1 TRBJ2-6 NA TRBV30 TGTGCCTGGTACAGGGGACGGGTGGCTGGGGCCAACGTCCTGACTTTC CAWYRGRVAGANVLTF
TRBD1 TRBJ2-7 NA TRBV19 TGTGCCAGTAGTACAGGGGACAGGGGGTCGTACGAGCAGTACTTC CASSTGDRGSYEQYF
NA TRBJ2-3 NA TRBV11-3 TGTGCCAGCAGCTTAGACCCGATCACAGATACGCAGTATTTT CASSLDPITDTQYF
NA TRBJ1-1 NA TRBV12-5 TGTGCTAGTGGTTTGGTACTAGGAGCCCAGCCCACTGAAGCTTTCTTT CASGLVLGAQPTEAFF
TRBD1 TRBJ1-6 NA TRBV28 TGTGCCAGCAAGCCACAGGGGAATAATTCACCCCTCCACTTT CASKPQGNNSPLHF
NA TRBJ1-4 NA TRBV18 TGTGCCAGCTCAACAGCTTTGAACGAAAAACTGTTTTTT CASSTALNEKLFF
NA TRBJ1-1 once TRBV27 TGTGCCAGCAGCCCATGGGGCGGGGGGCGGATGAACACTGAAGCTTTCTTT CASSPWGGGRMNTEAFF
TRBD1 TRBJ2-7 NA TRBV9 TGTGCCAGCAGCGTAGATGGACAGGGGGGTGACGAGCAGTACTTC CASSVDGQGGDEQYF
NA TRBJ2-7 NA TRBV3-1/TRBV3-2 TGTGCCAGCAGTCAAGGTGTTGGGGCCCAGAACGAGCAGTACTTC CASSQGVGAQNEQYF
NA TRBJ2-7 NA TRBV29-1 TGCAGCGTTGAAGACACTGGCTCCTACGAGCAGTACTTC CSVEDTGSYEQYF
NA TRBJ1-2 once TRBV5-4 TGTGCCAGCAGCTATCCGGGGCAGGACTATGGCTACACCTTC CASSYPGQDYGYTF
TRBD2 TRBJ2-7 NA TRBV5-4 TGTGCCAGCAGCTTGGGGACTAGCGGGATACAAGTGCAGTACTTC CASSLGTSGIQVQYF
TRBD1 TRBJ1-4 NA TRBV9 TGTGCCAGCAGCGTAGGTTCTCGGGGACAGGGTAATGAAAAACTGTTTTTT CASSVGSRGQGNEKLFF
NA TRBJ2-7 NA TRBV30 TGTGCCTCCTCCGAAGGGGCTAGCGTTACCTACGAGCAGTACTTC CASSEGASVTYEQYF
TRBD1 TRBJ1-2 NA TRBV15 TGTGCCACCAGCAGAGATACAGGGGCAGACTATGGCTACACCTTC CATSRDTGADYGYTF
NA TRBJ1-5 NA TRBV7-2 TGTGCCAGCAGCTTAACCCAGATTAGCAATCAGCCCCAGCATTTT CASSLTQISNQPQHF
TRBD2 TRBJ2-6 NA TRBV9 TGTGCCAGCAGCGTAGCGGGAGGGGTCTCTGGGGCCAACGTCCTGACTTTC CASSVAGGVSGANVLTF
TRBD2 TRBJ2-3 NA TRBV7-9 TGTGCCAGCAGCTTAGTCCTAGCGGGCTCAGATACGCAGTATTTT CASSLVLAGSDTQYF
NA TRBJ2-5 NA TRBV2 TGTGCCAGCAGACAGGCGGGTGGGACCCAGTACTTC CASRQAGGTQYF
NA TRBJ2-5 NA TRBV4-2 TGTGCCAGCAGCCAAGATCAGGTGGGGGAGACCCAGTACTTC CASSQDQVGETQYF
NA TRBJ1-2 NA TRBV19 TGTGCCAGTAGCCACAGGGAGAAGAACTATGGCTACACCTTC CASSHREKNYGYTF
TRBD2 TRBJ2-7 NA TRBV28 TGTGCCAGCAACTTGGGGGGGGCCTACGAGCAGTACTTC CASNLGGAYEQYF
NA TRBJ2-1 NA TRBV6-2/TRBV6-3 TGTGCCAGCAGCCCTACGGTGGGCATCCAGCAGGCCTACAATGAGCAGTTCTTC CASSPTVGIQQAYNEQFF